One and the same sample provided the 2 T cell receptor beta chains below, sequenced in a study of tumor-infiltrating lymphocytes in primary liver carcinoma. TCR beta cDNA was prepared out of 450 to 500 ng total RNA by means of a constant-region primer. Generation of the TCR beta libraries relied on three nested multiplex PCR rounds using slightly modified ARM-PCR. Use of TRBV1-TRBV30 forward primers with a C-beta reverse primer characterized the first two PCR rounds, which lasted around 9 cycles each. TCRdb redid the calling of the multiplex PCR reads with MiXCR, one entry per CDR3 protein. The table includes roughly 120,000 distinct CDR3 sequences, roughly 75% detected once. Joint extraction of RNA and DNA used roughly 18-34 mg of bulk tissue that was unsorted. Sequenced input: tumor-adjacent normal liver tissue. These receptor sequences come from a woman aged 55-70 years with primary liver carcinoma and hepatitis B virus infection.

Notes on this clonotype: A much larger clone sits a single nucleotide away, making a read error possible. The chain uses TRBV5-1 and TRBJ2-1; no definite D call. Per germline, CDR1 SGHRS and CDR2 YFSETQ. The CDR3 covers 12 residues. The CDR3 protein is CAISRQDNEQFF. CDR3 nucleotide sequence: TGCGCCATCAGCCGCCAGGACAATGAGCAGTTCTTC.

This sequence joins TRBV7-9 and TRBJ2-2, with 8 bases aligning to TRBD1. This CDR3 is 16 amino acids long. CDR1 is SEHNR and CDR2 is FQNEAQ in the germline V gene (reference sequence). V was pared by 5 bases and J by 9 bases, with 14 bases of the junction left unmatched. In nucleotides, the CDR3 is TGTGCCAGCAGCCCCCCGACAGGGGCACCGAACCGGGAGCTGTTTTTT. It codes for CASSPPTGAPNRELFF.